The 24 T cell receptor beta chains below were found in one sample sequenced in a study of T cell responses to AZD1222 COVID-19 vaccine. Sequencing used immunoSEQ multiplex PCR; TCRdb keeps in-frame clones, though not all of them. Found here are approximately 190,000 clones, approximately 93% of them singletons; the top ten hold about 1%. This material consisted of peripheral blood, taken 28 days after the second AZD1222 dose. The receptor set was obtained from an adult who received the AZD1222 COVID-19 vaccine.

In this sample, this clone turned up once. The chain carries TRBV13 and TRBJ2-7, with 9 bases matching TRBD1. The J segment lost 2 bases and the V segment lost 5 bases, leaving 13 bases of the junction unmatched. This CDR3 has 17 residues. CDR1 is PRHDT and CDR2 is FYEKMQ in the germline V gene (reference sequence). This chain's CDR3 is CASSQWTGATRTYEQYF. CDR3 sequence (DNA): TGTGCCAGCAGCCAGTGGACAGGGGCGACACGGACCTACGAGCAGTACTTC.

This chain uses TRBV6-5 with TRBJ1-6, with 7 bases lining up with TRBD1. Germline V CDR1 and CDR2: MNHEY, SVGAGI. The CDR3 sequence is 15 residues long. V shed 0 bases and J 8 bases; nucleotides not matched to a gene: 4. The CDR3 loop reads CASSYSDRVDSPLHF. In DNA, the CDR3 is TGTGCCAGCAGTTACTCCGACAGGGTAGATTCACCCCTCCACTTT.

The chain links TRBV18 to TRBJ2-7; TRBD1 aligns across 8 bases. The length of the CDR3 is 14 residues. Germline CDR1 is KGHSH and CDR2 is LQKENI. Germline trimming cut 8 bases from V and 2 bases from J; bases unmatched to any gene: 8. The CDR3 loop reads CASAIDRGAYEQYF. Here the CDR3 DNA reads TGTGCCAGCGCGATAGACAGGGGAGCCTACGAGCAGTACTTC.

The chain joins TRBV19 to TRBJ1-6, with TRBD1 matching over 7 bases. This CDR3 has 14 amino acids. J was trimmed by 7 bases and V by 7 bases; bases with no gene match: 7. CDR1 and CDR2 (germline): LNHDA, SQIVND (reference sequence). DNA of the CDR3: TGTGCCAGTACAAGGGGGCTGGGAAATTCACCCCTCCACTTT. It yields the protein CASTRGLGNSPLHF.

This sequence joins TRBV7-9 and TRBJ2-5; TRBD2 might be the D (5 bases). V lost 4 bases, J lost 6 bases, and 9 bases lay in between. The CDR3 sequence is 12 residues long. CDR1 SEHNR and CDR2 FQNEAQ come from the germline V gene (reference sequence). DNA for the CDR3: TGTGCCAGCAGCTGGGGAGATCAGACCCAGTACTTC. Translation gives CASSWGDQTQYF.

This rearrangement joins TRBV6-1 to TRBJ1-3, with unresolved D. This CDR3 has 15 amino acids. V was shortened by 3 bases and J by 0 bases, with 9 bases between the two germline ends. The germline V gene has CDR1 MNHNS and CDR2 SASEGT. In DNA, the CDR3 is TGTGCCAGCAGTGAGAACGGGTTCTCTGGAAACACCATATATTTT. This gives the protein CASSENGFSGNTIYF.

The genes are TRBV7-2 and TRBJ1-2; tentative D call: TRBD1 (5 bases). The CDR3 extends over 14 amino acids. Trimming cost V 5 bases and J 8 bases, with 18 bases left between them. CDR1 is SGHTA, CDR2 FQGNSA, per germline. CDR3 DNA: TGTGCCAGCAGCCCTTGGGTGAAGGGACTGGGCTACACCTTC. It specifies CASSPWVKGLGYTF.

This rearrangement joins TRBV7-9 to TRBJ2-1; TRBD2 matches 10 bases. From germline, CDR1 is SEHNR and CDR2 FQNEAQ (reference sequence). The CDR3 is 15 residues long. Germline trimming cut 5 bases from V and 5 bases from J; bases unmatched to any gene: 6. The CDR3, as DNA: TGTGCCAGCAGCCCCAGCGGGGGGGGGAACAATGAGCAGTTCTTC. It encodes CASSPSGGGNNEQFF.

CDR3 sequence reads: CAWEGGRDQPQHF. The CDR3, as DNA: TGTGCCTGGGAGGGGGGCAGGGACCAGCCCCAGCATTTT. The rearrangement links TRBV30 to TRBJ1-5; a possible D gene is TRBD1 (6 bases). There are 13 residues in the CDR3. V lost 5 bases to trimming and J lost 7 bases, with 15 bases between them. In germline, CDR1 is GTSNPN, CDR2 SVGIG (reference sequence).

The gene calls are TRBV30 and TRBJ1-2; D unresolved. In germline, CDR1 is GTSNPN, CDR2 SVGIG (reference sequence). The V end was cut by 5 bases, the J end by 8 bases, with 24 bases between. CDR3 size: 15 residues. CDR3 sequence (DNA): TGTGCCTGGTCGATCCGGGAGCCCGGTAGCGGGGGCTACACCTTC. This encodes CAWSIREPGSGGYTF.

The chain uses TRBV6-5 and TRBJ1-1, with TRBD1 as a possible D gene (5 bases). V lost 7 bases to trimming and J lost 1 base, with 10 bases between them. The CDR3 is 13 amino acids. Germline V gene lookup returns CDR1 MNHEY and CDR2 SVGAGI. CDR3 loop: CASMGEANTEAFF. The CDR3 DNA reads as TGTGCCAGCATGGGGGAGGCGAACACTGAAGCTTTCTTT.

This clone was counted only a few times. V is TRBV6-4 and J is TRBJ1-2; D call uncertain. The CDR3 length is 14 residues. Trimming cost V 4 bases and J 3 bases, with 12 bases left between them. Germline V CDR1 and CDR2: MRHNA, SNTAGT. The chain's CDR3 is CASSGRGKHYGYTF. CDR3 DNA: TGTGCCAGCAGTGGGAGAGGGAAGCACTATGGCTACACCTTC.

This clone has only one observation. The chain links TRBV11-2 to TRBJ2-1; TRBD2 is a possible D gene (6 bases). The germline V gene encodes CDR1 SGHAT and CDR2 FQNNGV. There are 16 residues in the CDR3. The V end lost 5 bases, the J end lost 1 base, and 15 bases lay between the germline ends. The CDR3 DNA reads TGTGCCAGCAGCCGGTGGGGGGAGAAGTCCTACAATGAGCAGTTCTTC. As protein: CASSRWGEKSYNEQFF.

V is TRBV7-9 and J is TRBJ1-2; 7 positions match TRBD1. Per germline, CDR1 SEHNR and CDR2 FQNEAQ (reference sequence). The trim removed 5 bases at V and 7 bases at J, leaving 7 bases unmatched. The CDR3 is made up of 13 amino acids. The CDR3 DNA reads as TGTGCCAGCAGCGGAGGTAACAGGGGTGGCTACACCTTC. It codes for CASSGGNRGGYTF.

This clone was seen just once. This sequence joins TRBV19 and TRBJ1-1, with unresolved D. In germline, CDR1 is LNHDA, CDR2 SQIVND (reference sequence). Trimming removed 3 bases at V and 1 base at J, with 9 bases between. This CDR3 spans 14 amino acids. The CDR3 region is CASSMLPGNTEAFF. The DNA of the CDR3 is TGTGCCAGTAGTATGCTTCCAGGGAACACTGAAGCTTTCTTT.

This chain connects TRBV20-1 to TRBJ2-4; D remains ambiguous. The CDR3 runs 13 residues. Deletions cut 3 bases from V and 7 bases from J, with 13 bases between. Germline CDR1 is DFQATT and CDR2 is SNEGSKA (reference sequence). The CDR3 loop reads CSASISANNIQYF. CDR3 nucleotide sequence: TGCAGTGCTAGTATCTCAGCGAATAACATTCAGTACTTC.

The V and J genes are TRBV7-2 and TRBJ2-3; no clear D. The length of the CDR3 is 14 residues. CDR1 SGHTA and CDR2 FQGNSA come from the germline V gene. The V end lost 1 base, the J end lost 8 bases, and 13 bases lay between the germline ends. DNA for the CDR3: TGTGCCAGCAGCTTAGATTCACAGATCGGTACGCAGTATTTT. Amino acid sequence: CASSLDSQIGTQYF.

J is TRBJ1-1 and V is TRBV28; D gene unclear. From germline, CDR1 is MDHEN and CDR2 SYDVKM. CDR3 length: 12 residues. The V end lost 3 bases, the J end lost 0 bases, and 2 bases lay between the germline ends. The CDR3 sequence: CASSLMNTEAFF. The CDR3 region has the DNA TGTGCCAGCAGTTTGATGAACACTGAAGCTTTCTTT.

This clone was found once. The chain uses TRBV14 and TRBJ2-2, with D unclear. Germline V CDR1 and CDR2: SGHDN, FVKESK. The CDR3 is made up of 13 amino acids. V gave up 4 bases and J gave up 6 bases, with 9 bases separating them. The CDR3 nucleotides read TGTGCCAGCAGCCTACGAGGCGCCGGGGAGCTGTTTTTT. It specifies CASSLRGAGELFF. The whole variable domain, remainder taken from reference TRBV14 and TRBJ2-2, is EAGVTQFPSHSVIEKGQTVTLRCDPISGHDNLYWYRRVMGKEIKFLLHFVKESKQDESGMPNNRFLAERTGGTYSTLKVQPAELEDSGVYFCASSLRGAGELFFGEGSRLTVL.

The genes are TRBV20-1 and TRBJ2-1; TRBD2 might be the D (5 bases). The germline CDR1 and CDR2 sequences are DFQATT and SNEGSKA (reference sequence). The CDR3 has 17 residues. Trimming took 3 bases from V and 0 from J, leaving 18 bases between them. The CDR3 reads CSASDPSIASSYNEQFF. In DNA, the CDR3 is TGCAGTGCTAGTGACCCCTCTATAGCGAGCTCCTACAATGAGCAGTTCTTC.

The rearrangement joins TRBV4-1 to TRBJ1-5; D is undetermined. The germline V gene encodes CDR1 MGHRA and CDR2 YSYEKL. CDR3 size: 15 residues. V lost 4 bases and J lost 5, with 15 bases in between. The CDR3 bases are TGCGCCAGCAGCCGAGGCACGGCGGGCCATCAGCCCCAGCATTTT. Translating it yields CASSRGTAGHQPQHF.

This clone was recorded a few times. The CDR3 sequence: CASTPVGEGEAFF. The CDR3 region has the DNA TGTGCCAGCACCCCGGTGGGGGAGGGTGAAGCTTTCTTT. The genes are TRBV12-3 or TRBV12-4 and TRBJ1-1, with TRBD1 as a possible D gene (5 bases). The CDR3 is 13 residues long. V lost 7 bases and J 7 bases, leaving 16 bases between the germline ends.

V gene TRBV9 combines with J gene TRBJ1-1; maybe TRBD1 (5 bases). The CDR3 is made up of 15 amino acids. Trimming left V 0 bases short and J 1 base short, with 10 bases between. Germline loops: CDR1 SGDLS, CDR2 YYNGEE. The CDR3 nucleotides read TGTGCCAGCAGCGTAGTAATCACAGGGAACACTGAAGCTTTCTTT. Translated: CASSVVITGNTEAFF.

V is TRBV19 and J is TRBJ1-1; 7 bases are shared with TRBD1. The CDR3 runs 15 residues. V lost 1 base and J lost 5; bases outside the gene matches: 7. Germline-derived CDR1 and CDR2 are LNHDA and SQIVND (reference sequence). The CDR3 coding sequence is TGTGCCAGTAGTATAGCTCTACAGGGGCGGACTGAAGCTTTCTTT. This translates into CASSIALQGRTEAFF.